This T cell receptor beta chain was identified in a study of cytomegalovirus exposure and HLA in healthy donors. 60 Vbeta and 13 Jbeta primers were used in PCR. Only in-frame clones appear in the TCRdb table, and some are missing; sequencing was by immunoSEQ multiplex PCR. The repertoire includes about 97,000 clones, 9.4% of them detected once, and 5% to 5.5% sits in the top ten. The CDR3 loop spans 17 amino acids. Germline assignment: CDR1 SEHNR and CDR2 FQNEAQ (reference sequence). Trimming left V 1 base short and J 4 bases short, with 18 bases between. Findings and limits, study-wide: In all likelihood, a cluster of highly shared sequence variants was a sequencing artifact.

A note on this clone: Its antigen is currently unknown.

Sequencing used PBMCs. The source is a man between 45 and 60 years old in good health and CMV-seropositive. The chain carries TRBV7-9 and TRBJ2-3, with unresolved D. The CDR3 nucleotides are TGTGCCAGCAGCTTAGAGGCCCTAGAGTTTCGCGCAGATACGCAGTATTTT. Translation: CASSLEALEFRADTQYF.